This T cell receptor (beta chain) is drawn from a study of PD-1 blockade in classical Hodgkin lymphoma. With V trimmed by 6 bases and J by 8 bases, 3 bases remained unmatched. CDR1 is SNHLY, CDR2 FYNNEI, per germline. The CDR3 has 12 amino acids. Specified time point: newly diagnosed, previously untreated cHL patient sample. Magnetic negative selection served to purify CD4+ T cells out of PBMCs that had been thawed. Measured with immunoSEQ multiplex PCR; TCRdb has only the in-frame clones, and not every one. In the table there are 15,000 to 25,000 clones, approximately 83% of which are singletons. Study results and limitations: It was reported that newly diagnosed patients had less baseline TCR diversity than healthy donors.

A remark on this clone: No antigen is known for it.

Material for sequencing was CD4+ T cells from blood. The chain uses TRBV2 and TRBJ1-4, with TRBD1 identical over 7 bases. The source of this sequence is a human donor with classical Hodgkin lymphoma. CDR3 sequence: CASRAGGEKLFF. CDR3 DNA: TGTGCCAGCAGGGCAGGGGGGGAAAAACTGTTTTTT.